This TCR beta chain was sequenced during a study of blood T cell repertoires in COVID-19 (dated by TCRdb to the early 2020s). Turning to the overall study: The collaborator samples originated in the United States, Italy and Spain and spanned the acute and convalescent phases of COVID-19. The material from the prospective study consisted of cDNA or gDNA derived from T cells, B-cell-depleted T cells, or PBMCs. Subjects who had been exposed to COVID-19, were actively infected with it, or had recovered from it provided the deeply sampled blood TCRbeta repertoires that made up the dataset. The repertoires were made available in a free public database intended to serve as a resource for research on the immune response to SARS-CoV-2. Samples came from the ongoing ImmuneRACE study (first 160 participants) plus 1,254 subjects from 6 global collaborators. A de-identified subject ID, COVID-19 status, age in years and sex were almost always included in the sample metadata. Where available, HLA class I and class II types were obtained from metadata supplied by the sample provider rather than from assay-based typing.

General conclusions and limits of the study: Clinical and demographic metadata were provided uncurated, with the amount varying by source and participant.

TCRbeta CDR3 regions were amplified from genomic DNA by means of the immunoSEQ Assay, a bias-controlled multiplex PCR. The paper's data handling went like this. Nucleated cell counts per sample were estimated from amplification of reference gene primers within the assay. To quantify the absolute abundance of each unique TCRbeta CDR3 rearrangement, sequence reads were collapsed and filtered. For each sample, productive Simpson clonality was calculated by taking the square root of Simpson's diversity index across productive rearrangements. The clones in this table, taken by TCRdb from immuneACCESS, are in-frame only. Not every clone is retained; where verified, under half of the shortfall comes from an unresolved V gene, and the cause of the rest is unknown. The DNA gave D and trimming, while V, J and clone size come from that table. This sample lists roughly 230,000 clones; about four fifths were detected once. 3.4% of the sample rests with the top ten.

Participants in the prospective study were aged roughly 18 to 90 years, lived in about two dozen United States geographic areas, and enrolled through a virtual design. To assign participants to cohorts, the prospective study relied on clinical history that participants themselves reported in a screening survey and a study questionnaire. Recovered participants in ImmuneRACE Cohort 3 were defined by two consecutive negative NP/OP PCR tests, clearance by a healthcare professional, or resolution of symptoms. Mobile phlebotomists in the prospective study collected whole blood, serum and a nasopharyngeal or oropharyngeal swab from every participant. Additional blood draws and questionnaires over an approximately two-month period could optionally be provided by prospective study participants. Before DNA extraction, blood samples from the prospective study were shipped at room temperature or frozen. This clone was picked up one time. Its antigen target is currently unknown. Per-base qualities were not stored, and no clone one base away is much larger.

The germline V gene supplies CDR1 SGHAT and CDR2 FQNNGV. The CDR3 numbers 15 residues from cysteine through phenylalanine. This entry keeps only the CDR3 DNA: 45 bases, framed from base 1. V drops 1 base and J drops 12 bases, leaving 21 bases in between. Material for sequencing was PBMCs or T cells enriched from blood (not recorded which). The clonotype originates from a man aged 50 to 59 who had recovered from COVID-19. The V and J genes are TRBV11-2 and TRBJ1-1; the D gene identity is not certain. The CDR3 reads CASSLGSALGGMTFF. The DNA sequence is TGTGCCAGCAGCTTAGGATCCGCCCTCGGAGGGATGACTTTCTTT.